The 5 T cell receptor beta chains reported below all come from one sample, sequenced in a study of T cell responses to AZD1222 COVID-19 vaccine. Clones were sequenced by immunoSEQ multiplex PCR, and TCRdb holds only the in-frame ones, with some missing. The sample yields 100,000 to 150,000 clones, approximately 88% seen once. Sequences were derived from peripheral blood, sampled on day 0 of AZD1222 vaccination. These receptor sequences come from an adult in good health.

This clone has just a few counts. The chain employs TRBV28 and TRBJ1-1, with TRBD1 matching over 7 bases. The CDR3 has 15 amino acids. Germline assignment: CDR1 MDHEN and CDR2 SYDVKM. Trimming removed 6 bases from V and 0 bases from J; junction bases left unmatched: 7. The CDR3 region is CASRAGTDMNTEAFF. In DNA form, the CDR3 reads TGTGCCAGCAGGGCCGGGACAGATATGAACACTGAAGCTTTCTTT.

This chain connects TRBV29-1 to TRBJ2-7; 7 positions agree with TRBD1. CDR1 is SQVTM and CDR2 is ANQGSEA in the germline V gene. The CDR3 consists of 13 residues. The ends lost 4 bases at V and 3 bases at J; junction bases unmatched: 6. For the CDR3, the DNA is TGCAGCGTTGGGCCCGACAGGGACTACGAGCAGTACTTC. Protein sequence: CSVGPDRDYEQYF.

This chain uses TRBV18 with TRBJ2-2, with D possibly matching TRBD2 (6 bases). The CDR3 covers 15 residues. The germline V and J ends were trimmed by 3 bases and 5 bases, with 13 bases remaining between them. Germline CDR1 KGHSH, CDR2 LQKENI. CDR3 nucleotide sequence: TGTGCCAGCTCACCTAACGAGGGGACTACCGGGGAGCTGTTTTTT. Its protein is CASSPNEGTTGELFF.

The chain employs TRBV9 and TRBJ2-5, with D possibly being TRBD1 (6 bases). The ends were cut back, 0 bases at V and 2 bases at J, with 14 bases in the middle. Per the germline V gene, CDR1 is SGDLS and CDR2 is YYNGEE. This CDR3 has 16 amino acids. CDR3 sequence: CASSVGGDRQQETQYF. CDR3 DNA: TGTGCCAGCAGCGTAGGAGGAGACAGGCAACAAGAGACCCAGTACTTC.

The gene calls are TRBV7-9 and TRBJ1-1; the D is unclear. The germline CDR1 and CDR2 sequences are SEHNR and FQNEAQ (reference sequence). V was shortened by 2 bases and J by 10 bases, with 14 bases between the two germline ends. The CDR3 consists of 13 residues. The CDR3 protein is CASSLSLNYVAFF. Written as DNA, the CDR3 is TGTGCCAGCAGCTTATCACTAAACTACGTAGCTTTCTTT.